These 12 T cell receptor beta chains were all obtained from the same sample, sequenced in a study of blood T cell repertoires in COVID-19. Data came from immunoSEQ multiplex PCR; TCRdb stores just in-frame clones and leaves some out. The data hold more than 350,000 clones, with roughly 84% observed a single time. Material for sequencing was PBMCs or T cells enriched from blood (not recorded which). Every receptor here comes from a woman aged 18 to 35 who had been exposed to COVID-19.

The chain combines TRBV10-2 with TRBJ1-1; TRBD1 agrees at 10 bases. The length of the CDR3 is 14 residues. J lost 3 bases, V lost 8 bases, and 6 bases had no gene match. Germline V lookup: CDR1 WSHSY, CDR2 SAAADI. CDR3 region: CASRLTGGYTEAFF. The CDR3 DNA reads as TGCGCCAGCCGTCTGACAGGGGGCTACACTGAAGCTTTCTTT.

CDR3 sequence reads: CASRLAGIGEQFF. The CDR3 bases are TGTGCCAGCAGACTAGCGGGAATCGGTGAGCAGTTCTTC. The rearrangement uses TRBV28 and TRBJ2-1; 10 bases line up with TRBD2. This CDR3 comprises 13 residues. Germline V lookup: CDR1 MDHEN, CDR2 SYDVKM. With V trimmed by 6 bases and J by 9 bases, 5 bases remained unmatched.

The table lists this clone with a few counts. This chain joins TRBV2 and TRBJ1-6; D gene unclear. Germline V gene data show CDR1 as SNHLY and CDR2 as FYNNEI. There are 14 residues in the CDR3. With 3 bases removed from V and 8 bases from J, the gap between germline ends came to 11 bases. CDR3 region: CASSERRAYSPLHF. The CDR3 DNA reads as TGTGCCAGCAGTGAGCGGCGGGCTTATTCACCCCTCCACTTT.

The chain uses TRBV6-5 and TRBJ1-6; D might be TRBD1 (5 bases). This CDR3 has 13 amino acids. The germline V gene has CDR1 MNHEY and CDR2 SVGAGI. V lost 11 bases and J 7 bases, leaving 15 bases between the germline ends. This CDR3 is CAGSGTVNSPLHF. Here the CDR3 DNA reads TGTGCCGGATCCGGGACTGTCAATTCACCCCTCCACTTT.

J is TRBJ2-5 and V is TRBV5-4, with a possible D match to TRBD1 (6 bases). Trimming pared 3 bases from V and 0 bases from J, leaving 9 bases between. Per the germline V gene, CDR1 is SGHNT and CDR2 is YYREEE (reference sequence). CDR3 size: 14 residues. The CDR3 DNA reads TGTGCCAGCAGCTCATCAGGGGACCAAGAGACCCAGTACTTC. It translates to CASSSSGDQETQYF.

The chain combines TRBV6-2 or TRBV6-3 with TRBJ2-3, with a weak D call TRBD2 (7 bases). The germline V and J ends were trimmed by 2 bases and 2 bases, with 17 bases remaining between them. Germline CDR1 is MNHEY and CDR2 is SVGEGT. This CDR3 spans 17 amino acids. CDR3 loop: CASSYTGSGALTDTQYF. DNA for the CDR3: TGTGCCAGCAGTTACACAGGGAGCGGGGCGCTCACAGATACGCAGTATTTT.

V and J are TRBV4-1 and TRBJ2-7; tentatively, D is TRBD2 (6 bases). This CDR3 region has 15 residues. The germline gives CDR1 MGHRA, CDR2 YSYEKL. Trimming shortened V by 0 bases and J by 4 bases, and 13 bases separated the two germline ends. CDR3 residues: CASSQEKAGRYEQYF. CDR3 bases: TGCGCCAGCAGCCAAGAAAAGGCGGGGAGATACGAGCAGTACTTC.

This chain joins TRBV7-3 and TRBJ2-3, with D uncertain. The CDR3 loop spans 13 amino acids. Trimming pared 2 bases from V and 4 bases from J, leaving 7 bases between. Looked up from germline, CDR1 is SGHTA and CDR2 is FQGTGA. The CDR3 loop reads CASSLSVADTQYF. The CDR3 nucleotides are TGTGCCAGCAGCTTATCGGTTGCAGATACGCAGTATTTT. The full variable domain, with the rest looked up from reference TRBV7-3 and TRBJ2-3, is GAGVSQTPSNKVTEKGKYVELRCDPISGHTALYWYRQSLGQGPEFLIYFQGTGAADDSGLPNDRFFAVRPEGSVSTLKIQRTERGDSAVYLCASSLSVADTQYFGPGTRLTVL.

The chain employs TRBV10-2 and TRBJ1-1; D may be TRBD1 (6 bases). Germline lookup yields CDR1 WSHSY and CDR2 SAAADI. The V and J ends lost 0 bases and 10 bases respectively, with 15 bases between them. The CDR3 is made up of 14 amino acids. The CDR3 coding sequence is TGCGCCAGCAGTGAGTCGGGGGCTAATTTTAGAGCTTTCTTT. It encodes CASSESGANFRAFF.

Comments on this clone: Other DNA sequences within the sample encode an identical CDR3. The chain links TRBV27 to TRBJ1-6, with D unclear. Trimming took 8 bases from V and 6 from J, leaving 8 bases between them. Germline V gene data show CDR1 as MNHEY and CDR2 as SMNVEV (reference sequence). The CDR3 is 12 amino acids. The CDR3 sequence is CASGPRNSPLHF. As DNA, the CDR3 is TGTGCCAGCGGGCCTCGTAATTCACCCCTCCACTTT.

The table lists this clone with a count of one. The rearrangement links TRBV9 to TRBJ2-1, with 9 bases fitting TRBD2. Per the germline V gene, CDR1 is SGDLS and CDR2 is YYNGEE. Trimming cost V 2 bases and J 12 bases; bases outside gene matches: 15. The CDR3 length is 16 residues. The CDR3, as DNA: TGTGCCAGCAGCGTGTCCGCTAGCGGGATTGATGTGAGGCAGTTCTTC. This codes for CASSVSASGIDVRQFF.

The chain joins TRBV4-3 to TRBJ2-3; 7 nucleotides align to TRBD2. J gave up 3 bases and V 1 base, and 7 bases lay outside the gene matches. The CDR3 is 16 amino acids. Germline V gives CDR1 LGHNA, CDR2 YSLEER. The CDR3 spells CASSQGVAGGTDTQYF. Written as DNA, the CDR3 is TGCGCCAGCAGCCAAGGGGTAGCGGGTGGTACAGATACGCAGTATTTT.